This TCR beta chain was identified in a study of blood T cell repertoires in COVID-19. Profiling relied on immunoSEQ multiplex PCR, and the TCRdb table lists in-frame clones only, not all of them. The table lists about 150,000 clones, 80% to 90% of them singletons. Trimming left V 2 bases short and J 6 bases short, with 9 bases between. CDR1 and CDR2 from the germline V gene are SGHDT and YYEEEE. The CDR3 runs to 13 residues. The receptor was isolated from a man aged 60-69 years with active or convalescent COVID-19. The gene calls are TRBV5-6 and TRBJ1-5; possibly TRBD1 for D (6 bases). Input material: peripheral blood. The CDR3 coding sequence is TGTGCCAGCAGCTTTCAGGGGATTCAGCCCCAGCATTTT. Translated, it gives CASSFQGIQPQHF.